This T cell receptor (beta chain) was identified in a study of CD4 T cells in relation to SARS-CoV-2 and coronaviruses (dated by TCRdb to about 2021). For the wider study: Across all 12 patients in the convalescent cohort, the median age was about 42 years, with a range of roughly 20 to 80 years. Expansion assays from other donors in the study were sequenced with a different, Illumina-based TCR-beta assay. HLA restriction was mapped for shared crossreactive spike epitopes using patient-derived lymphoblastoid cell lines. Among the roughly twelve convalescent patients, 8 males and 4 females were included, and two of the subjects were Hispanic. At the level of individual TCR clonotypes, the study evaluated whether memory CD4+ T cells crossreact between the spike proteins of SARS-CoV-2 and those of common cold coronaviruses. Samples from a few pre-COVID donors and the naive versus memory experiments were sequenced with the Adaptive Biotechnologies TCR-sequencing kit; other data were Illumina-based. The paper's findings and limits, for the study overall: Since the crossreactivity analysis centred on spike protein, crossreactivity against other viral proteins was not assessed. No donor contributed both pre-pandemic and post-infection samples, which limited tracing the source of pre-existing responses. Sequencing naive versus memory cells indicated that the assay picks up memory recall responses, not primary responses primed during culture. In around three fifths of donors, memory CD4+ clonotypes turned up that crossrecognized SARS-CoV-2 and at least one common cold coronavirus spike. Significantly weaker SARS-CoV-2-driven expansion was shown by crossreactive clones than by monoreactive clones, consistent with antigenic imprinting. Small numbers of patients and of tested TCRs limited the study.

This clone was detected once. This receptor's antigen is unknown. No quality values exist for individual bases; no much larger clone is one base distant. To separate naive from memory CD4+ T cells, cryopreserved PBMCs first underwent CD4 enrichment and then EasySep naive CD4+ T cell enrichment. Ficoll-Paque PLUS gradient centrifugation was used to isolate PBMCs from either whole blood or leukapheresis product. PBMCs were either used fresh in the expansion assay or cryopreserved at -140 degrees C. The QIAamp Micro DNA Kit was used to extract genomic DNA from the CD4+ T cells. Deep-resolution immunoSEQ TCR-beta sequencing was performed on DNA from uncultured naive and memory CD4+ T cells. Regarding the original processing steps: During preprocessing, nonproductive sequences were discarded, as were any CDR3s that did not begin with C, did not end with F or W, or were shorter than 7 amino acids. Cultured and uncultured naive and memory CD4+ repertoires were searched for CDR3s previously identified as spike- and CEF-reactive. CDR3 homology was measured as pairwise Levenshtein distance, computed with the stringdist R package after trimming three terminal residues from each end. The source is immuneACCESS, and TCRdb retained only in-frame sequences with V and J called. Part of the clones is not carried over; for the studies checked, unresolved V genes explain less than half of this, and the remainder is unexplained. V, J and clone size derive from that table, while D and trimming were established from the DNA sequence. The sample has about 56,000 clones on record, about 91% of them singletons. The ten largest account for roughly 0.39% of the sample.

The CDR3 starts with the cysteine, ends with the phenylalanine, and has 14 residues. The kept DNA is CDR3 alone, 42 bases in frame from the first base. The germline V gene gives CDR1 as SNHLY and CDR2 as FYNNEI. Relative to germline, V is 3 bases shorter and J is 6 bases shorter, with 11 bases between their ends. This TCR derives from an adult with COVID-19. The chain is assembled from TRBV2 and TRBJ1-4; the D gene lacks a confident call. Specimen: naive CD4+ T cells from PBMCs. The meaning of the sample's cell subset or site label: naive CD4+ T cells isolated by negative enrichment. The CDR3 sequence is CASSEFRNDEKLFF. In nucleotide form, the sequence is TGTGCCAGCAGTGAGTTCAGGAACGATGAAAAACTGTTTTTT.